The source of this TCR beta chain is a study of cytomegalovirus exposure and HLA in healthy donors. The CDR3 length is 15 residues. With 0 bases clipped from V and 5 bases from J, the junction kept 6 bases outside the gene matches. Germline-derived CDR1 and CDR2 are SEHNR and FQNEAQ (reference sequence). Findings and caveats of the study: According to an earlier analysis, most TCR beta V segments yielded productive rearrangements about 90% or about 30% of the time. Most TCR sequences were seen very rarely across donors, but some public TCRs occurred in many.

Comments on this clone: Its target is unknown.

Primers: 60 Vbeta forward and 13 Jbeta reverse. The method was immunoSEQ multiplex PCR; TCRdb's version includes in-frame clones alone and lacks a portion of them. Among hundreds of thousands of clones listed, less than 85% were seen once. V gene TRBV7-9 combines with J gene TRBJ2-7; 8 nucleotides align to TRBD2. This sequence was found in a man between 18 and 29 years old in good health and CMV-seronegative. Sequencing input: PBMCs. In DNA form, the CDR3 reads TGTGCCAGCAGCTTAGCGAGCGGGAGCTTCCACGAGCAGTACTTC. Translating it yields CASSLASGSFHEQYF.